This T cell receptor (beta chain) was sequenced in a study of blood T cell repertoires in COVID-19. Study-wide context: Acute and convalescent COVID-19 specimens originated in the United States, Italy and Spain. Sample material is recorded as cDNA or gDNA derived from T cells, B-cell-depleted T cells, or PBMCs.

The assay was immunoSEQ multiplex PCR, and TCRdb's table has in-frame clones only and misses some. The sample shows 250,000 to 350,000 clones, 87% of them seen only once. Germline loops: CDR1 MRHNA, CDR2 SNTAGT. This CDR3 has 17 residues. Trimming took off 2 bases at V and 5 bases at J, with 21 bases between the two ends. Cohorts were determined from participant-reported clinical history. Symptom resolution, clearance, or two negative PCRs marked donors in Cohort 3 as recovered. The clonotype was recovered from a woman in her 30s who had recovered from COVID-19. What was sequenced was PBMCs or T cells enriched from blood (not recorded which). The chain joins TRBV6-4 to TRBJ1-1; D unresolved. CDR3 sequence (DNA): TGTGCCAGCAGTGACGCCCCAGTTGAATCGGGGTGGACTGAAGCTTTCTTT. This sequence encodes CASSDAPVESGWTEAFF.